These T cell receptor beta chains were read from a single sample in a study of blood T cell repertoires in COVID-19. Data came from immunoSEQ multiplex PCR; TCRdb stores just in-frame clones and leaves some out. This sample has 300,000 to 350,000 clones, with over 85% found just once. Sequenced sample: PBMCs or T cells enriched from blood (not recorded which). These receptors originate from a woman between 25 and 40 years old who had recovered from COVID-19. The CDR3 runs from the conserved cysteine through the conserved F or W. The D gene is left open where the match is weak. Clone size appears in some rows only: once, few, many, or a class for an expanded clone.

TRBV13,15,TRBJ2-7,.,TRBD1,TGTGCCAGCAGCTTAGGAGGGACAGGGGCTTACGAGCAGTACTTC,CASSLGGTGAYEQYF
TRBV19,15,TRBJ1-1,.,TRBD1,TGTGCCAGTAGACAACAAACAGGGGGGATCACTGAAGCTTTCTTT,CASRQQTGGITEAFF
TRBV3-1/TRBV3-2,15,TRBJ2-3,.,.,TGTGCCAGCAGCCTGGACGGGAGCGGCACAGATACGCAGTATTTT,CASSLDGSGTDTQYF
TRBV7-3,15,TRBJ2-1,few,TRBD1,TGTGCCAGCAGCATAGAACCCGGGACAGCTAAACCACAGTTCTTC,CASSIEPGTAKPQFF
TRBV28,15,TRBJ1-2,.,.,TGTGCCAGTCAATGGTCGGGGGGCCGGGCTTATGGCTACACCTTC,CASQWSGGRAYGYTF
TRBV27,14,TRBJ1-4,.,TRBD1,TGTGCCAGCAGTAATCCGGGACAGAATGAAAAACTGTTTTTT,CASSNPGQNEKLFF
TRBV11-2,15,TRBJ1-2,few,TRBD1,TGTGCCAGCAGCTCCCACGGGACAGGGGACTATGGCTACACCTTC,CASSSHGTGDYGYTF
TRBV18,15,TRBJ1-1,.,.,TGTGCCAGCTCACCGCAATTCACAGGGAACACTGAAGCTTTCTTT,CASSPQFTGNTEAFF
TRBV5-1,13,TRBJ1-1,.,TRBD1,TGCGCCAGCAGCGGCCAGGACAGGACTGAAGCTTTCTTT,CASSGQDRTEAFF
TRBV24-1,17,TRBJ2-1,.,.,TGTGCCACCAGTGGTCCGGAGACAGGTAGCTCCTACAATGAGCAGTTCTTC,CATSGPETGSSYNEQFF
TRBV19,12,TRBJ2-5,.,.,TGTGCCAGTAATGAAGGGGGACAGACCCAGTACTTC,CASNEGGQTQYF
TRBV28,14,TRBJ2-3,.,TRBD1,TGTGCCAGCAGTCCATTATGGCCCCCTAGACAGGGGCCTTTT,CASSPLWPPRQGPF
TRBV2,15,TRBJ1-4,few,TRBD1,TGTGCCAGCACACAGAACAGGGGGACTCGTGAAAAACTGTTTTTT,CASTQNRGTREKLFF
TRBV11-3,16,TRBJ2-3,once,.,TGTGCCAGCAGCTTAGGCCCCGGGAACGTCGCAGATACGCAGTATTTT,CASSLGPGNVADTQYF
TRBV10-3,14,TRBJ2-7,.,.,TGTGCCATCAGTGGCCGGGACATAACCTACGAGCAGTACTTC,CAISGRDITYEQYF
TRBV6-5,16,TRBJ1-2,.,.,TGTGCCAGCAGTTACTTGCACAGGTCGAGCTCTGGGGGCTACACCTTC,CASSYLHRSSSGGYTF
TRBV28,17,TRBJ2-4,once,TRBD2,TGTGCCAGCAGCCCCGGGGCGGGAGATGGTGGGATAAACATTCAGTACTTC,CASSPGAGDGGINIQYF
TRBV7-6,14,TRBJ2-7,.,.,TGTGCCAGCAGCTTAACTTCAGGGTCGGACGAGCAGTACTTC,CASSLTSGSDEQYF
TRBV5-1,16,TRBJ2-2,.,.,TGCGCCAGCAGTCGAACCCCCGGGAGAGACACCGGGGAGCTGTTTTTT,CASSRTPGRDTGELFF
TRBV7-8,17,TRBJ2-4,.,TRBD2,TGTGCCAGCAGCCCAAGGACTAGCGGGATCGCCAAAAACATTCAGTACTTC,CASSPRTSGIAKNIQYF
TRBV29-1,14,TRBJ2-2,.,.,TGCAGCGTTGAAGTAGGACAGAAGACCGGGGAGCTGTTTTTT,CSVEVGQKTGELFF
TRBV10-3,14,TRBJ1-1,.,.,TGTGCCATCAGTGAGTCGCCCGGGAACACTGAAGCTTTCTTT,CAISESPGNTEAFF
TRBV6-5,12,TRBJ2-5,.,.,TGTGCCAGCAGTTACAGGGGGGAGACCCAGTACTTC,CASSYRGETQYF
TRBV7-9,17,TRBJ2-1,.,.,TGTGCCAGCAGCTTAGCCCGGGACTCTAATGGGGGTAATGAGCAGTTCTTC,CASSLARDSNGGNEQFF
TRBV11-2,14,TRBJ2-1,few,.,TGTGCCAGCAGCTACCATCCGAGAGGAAATGAGCAGTTCTTC,CASSYHPRGNEQFF
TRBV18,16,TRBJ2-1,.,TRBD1,TGTGCCAGCTCACCATTAACATCGACAGGGGACAATGAGCAGTTCTTC,CASSPLTSTGDNEQFF
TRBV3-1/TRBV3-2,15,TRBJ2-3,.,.,TGTGCCAGCAGCCAAGGTCCAGGCCACACAGATACGCAGTATTTT,CASSQGPGHTDTQYF
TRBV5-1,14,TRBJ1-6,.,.,TGCGCCAGCAGCCGGGAAACCTATAATTCACCCCTCCACTTT,CASSRETYNSPLHF
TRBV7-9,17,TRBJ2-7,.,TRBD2,TGTGCCAGCAGCTTAGCCCGGGGTAGCGGGAGACCCTACGAGCAGTACTTC,CASSLARGSGRPYEQYF
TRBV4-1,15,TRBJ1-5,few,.,TGCGCCAGCAGCCAATTCCAGGTACGCAATCAGCCCCAGCATTTT,CASSQFQVRNQPQHF
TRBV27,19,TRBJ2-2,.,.,TGTGCCAGCAACCCCCGCCAGGCAAGACCCCACGCGAACACCGGGGAGCTGTTTTTT,CASNPRQARPHANTGELFF
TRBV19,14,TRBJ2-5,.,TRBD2,TGTGCCACCAAGGTAGCGGGAGTCTCAGAGACCCAGTACTTC,CATKVAGVSETQYF
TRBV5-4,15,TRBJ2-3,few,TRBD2,TGTGCCAGCAGCGTTCGACTAGCGGACACAGATACGCAGTATTTT,CASSVRLADTDTQYF
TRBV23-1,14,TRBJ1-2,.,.,TGCGCCAGCAGTCAATCCCGTCTTTGTTATGGCTACACCTTC,CASSQSRLCYGYTF
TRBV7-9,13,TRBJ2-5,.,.,TGTGCCAGCCTATCACTCGCGGCGGAGACCCAGTACTTC,CASLSLAAETQYF
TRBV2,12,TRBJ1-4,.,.,TGTGCCAGCAGGCAGGGGTCCGCAAAACTGTTTTTT,CASRQGSAKLFF
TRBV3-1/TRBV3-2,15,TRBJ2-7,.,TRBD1,TGTGCCAGCAGCCCCAGGACAGGTTTTGACTACGAGCAGTACTTC,CASSPRTGFDYEQYF
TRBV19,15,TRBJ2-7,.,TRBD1,TGTGCCAGTAGCCCTTACCAGGGGGCGTCTTACGAGCAGTACTTC,CASSPYQGASYEQYF
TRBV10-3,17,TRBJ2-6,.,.,TGTGCCATCAGTGAGGGAGGACAGTTCTCTGGGGCCAACGTCCTGACTTTC,CAISEGGQFSGANVLTF
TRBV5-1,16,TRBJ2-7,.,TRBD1,TGCGCCAGCAGCTTACGTCTTGGACAGGGGTTCAGCGAGCAGTACTTC,CASSLRLGQGFSEQYF
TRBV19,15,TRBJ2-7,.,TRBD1,TGTGCCAGTAGTTGGGGGACAGGGGGCCTGTACGAGCAGTACTTC,CASSWGTGGLYEQYF
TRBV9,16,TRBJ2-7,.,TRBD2,TGTGCCAGCAGCGTAGGTCTTTTAGCGGGGCCTTACGAGCAGTACTTC,CASSVGLLAGPYEQYF
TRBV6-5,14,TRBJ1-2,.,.,TGTGCCAGCAGTTATTCGACAGCAAGGGATGGCTACACCTTC,CASSYSTARDGYTF
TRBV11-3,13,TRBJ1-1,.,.,TGTGCCAGCAGCTCCGACAGATTCACTGAAGCTTTCTTT,CASSSDRFTEAFF
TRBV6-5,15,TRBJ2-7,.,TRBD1,TGTGCCAGCAGGATCGACAGGGGACCCTCCTACGAGCAGTACTTC,CASRIDRGPSYEQYF
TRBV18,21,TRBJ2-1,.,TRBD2,TGTGCCAGCTCACCCGACCTCTCGGCTAGCGGGAGGGCCGTCTCCTACAATGAGCAGTTCTTC,CASSPDLSASGRAVSYNEQFF
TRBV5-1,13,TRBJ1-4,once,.,TGCGCCAGCAGCTTGAACAGTAATGAAAAACTGTTTTTT,CASSLNSNEKLFF
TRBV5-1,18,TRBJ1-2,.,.,TGCGCCAGCAGCTTGACTGGGACCGCGGGGCGGGCTTCCTATGGCTACACCTTC,CASSLTGTAGRASYGYTF
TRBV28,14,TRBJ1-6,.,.,TGTGCCAGCAGTTTAGAACAGGAGAATTCACCCCTCCACTTT,CASSLEQENSPLHF
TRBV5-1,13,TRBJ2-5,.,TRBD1,TGCGCCAGCAGTCCCCGGGACAGAGAGACCCAGTACTTC,CASSPRDRETQYF
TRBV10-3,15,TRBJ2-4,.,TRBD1,TGTGCCATCAGTGAGTCGTGGACAGGCCGAAACATTCAGTACTTC,CAISESWTGRNIQYF
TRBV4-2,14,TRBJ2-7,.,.,TGTGCCAGCAGGGAAGGGGTTTCCACCGGGGAGCAGTACTTC,CASREGVSTGEQYF